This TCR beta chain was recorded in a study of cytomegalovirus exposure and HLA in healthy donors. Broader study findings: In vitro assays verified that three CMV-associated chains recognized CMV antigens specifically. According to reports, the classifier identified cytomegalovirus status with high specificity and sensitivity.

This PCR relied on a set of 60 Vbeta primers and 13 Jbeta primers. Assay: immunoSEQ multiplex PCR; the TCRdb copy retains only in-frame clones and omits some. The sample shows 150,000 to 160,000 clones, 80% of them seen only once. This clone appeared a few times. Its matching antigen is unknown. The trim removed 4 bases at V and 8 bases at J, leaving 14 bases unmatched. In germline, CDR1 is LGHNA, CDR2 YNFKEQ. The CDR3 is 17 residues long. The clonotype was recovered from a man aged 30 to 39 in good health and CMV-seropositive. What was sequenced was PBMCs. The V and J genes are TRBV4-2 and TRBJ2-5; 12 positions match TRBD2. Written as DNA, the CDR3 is TGTGCCAGCAGCCTGACATGGACTAGCGGGGAGGAGTCAACCCAGTACTTC. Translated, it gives CASSLTWTSGEESTQYF.